A selection of T cell receptor beta chains follows, all from one sample in a study of regulatory T cells in long-lasting Graves disease. MiXCR, run by TCRdb on the multiplex PCR reads, gives a single entry per CDR3 protein. The sample yields a few hundred thousand distinct CDR3 sequences, less than 25% seen once. The specimen comprised peripheral blood mononuclear cells (PBMCs), sampled when the disease was refractory, from a patient treated with antithyroid drugs. Receptors were obtained from a female donor with Graves disease. CDR3s include the opening cysteine and the closing phenylalanine or tryptophan. Each record gives: J gene, clone size, V gene, D gene, CDR3 DNA, CDR3 protein. D genes are given only for firm matches. The size of a clone is reported for some rows only, either as once, few or many, or as a class for expanded clones.

TRBJ2-7,few,TRBV5-1,NA,TGCGCCAGCCACAGTTACGACTACGAGCAGTACTTC,CASHSYDYEQYF
TRBJ2-7,once,TRBV4-3,TRBD1,TGCGCCAGCAGCCAAGCAAGGACAGGGTTTGTCGAGCAGTACTTC,CASSQARTGFVEQYF
TRBJ1-3,few,TRBV11-2,NA,TGTGCCAGCACCTCCCGGGCTCGAAACACCATATATTTT,CASTSRARNTIYF
TRBJ1-1,many,TRBV10-3,TRBD1,TGTGCCATCAGTGACTCGACAGGGGAAATCACTGAAGCTTTCTTT,CAISDSTGEITEAFF
TRBJ1-2,NA,TRBV20-1,NA,TGCAGTGCCCGGCCGGAGCCTAACTATGGCTACACCTTC,CSARPEPNYGYTF
TRBJ1-4,few,TRBV20-1,NA,TGCAGTGCTAGGACCGTAGGGGGTGAAAAACTGTTTTTT,CSARTVGGEKLFF
TRBJ1-6,many,TRBV28,NA,TGTGCCAGCAGTCCCCTCTTGGCCACTAATTCACCCCTCCACTTT,CASSPLLATNSPLHF
TRBJ1-2,NA,TRBV20-1,NA,TGCAGTGCTAGTGGACCTAACTATGGCTACACCTTC,CSASGPNYGYTF
TRBJ1-2,many,TRBV27,TRBD1,TGTGCCAGCAGGGGACAGGGGTTGGGTGGCTACACCTTC,CASRGQGLGGYTF
TRBJ2-7,NA,TRBV19,TRBD1,TGTGCCAGTAGTATAGAACAGGGGGCTTCCTACGAGCAGTACTTC,CASSIEQGASYEQYF
TRBJ2-5,NA,TRBV7-6,NA,TGTGCCAGCAGCTCCCGTTGGGAGGCCCTACCGCAGACCCAGTACTTC,CASSSRWEALPQTQYF
TRBJ2-3,NA,TRBV4-2,TRBD2,TGTGCCAGCAGCCAAGAGGCTAGCGGGAATCAAGATACGCAGTATTTT,CASSQEASGNQDTQYF
TRBJ2-7,many,TRBV28,TRBD2,TGTGCCAGCAGTACACCCAGGACTAGCGGGAGTCCCTACGAGCAGTACTTC,CASSTPRTSGSPYEQYF
TRBJ1-2,many,TRBV7-2,TRBD1,TGTGCCAGCACCCCGTCGACAGGGGCGGTCTATGGCTACACCTTC,CASTPSTGAVYGYTF
TRBJ2-4,many,TRBV12-3/TRBV12-4,NA,TGTGCCAGCAGTTTCACCCTATCGAGGGACATTCAGTACTTC,CASSFTLSRDIQYF
TRBJ2-3,NA,TRBV7-2,TRBD2,TGTGCCAGCAGCTTCGAACTAGCGGGATCAGATACGCAGTATTTT,CASSFELAGSDTQYF
TRBJ1-6,NA,TRBV7-9,TRBD1,TGTGCCAGCAGGTGGGGACAGGACTCGTTGGATTCACCCCTCCACTTT,CASRWGQDSLDSPLHF
TRBJ1-5,few,TRBV19,NA,TGTGCCAGTAGTCCGGCAGGGGCGATCAATCAGCCCCAGCATTTT,CASSPAGAINQPQHF
TRBJ2-7,few,TRBV30,NA,TGTGCCTGGACGACGGGAGCATACGAGCAGTACTTC,CAWTTGAYEQYF
TRBJ2-2,once,TRBV3-1,TRBD2,TGTGCCAGCAGCCAAGAAAGGACTAGGAACACCGGGGAGCTGTTTTTT,CASSQERTRNTGELFF
TRBJ2-2,many,TRBV19,TRBD1,TGTGCCACCCGGGACAGGGGGACCGGGGAGCTGTTTTTT,CATRDRGTGELFF
TRBJ1-4,NA,TRBV14,NA,TGTGCCAGCAGCCGAGGGTCTTGGGCAACTAATGAAAAACTGTTTTTT,CASSRGSWATNEKLFF
TRBJ1-2,many,TRBV7-2,NA,TGTGCCAGCAGCTCAGGGGTGGGAGGCTACACCTTC,CASSSGVGGYTF
TRBJ1-1,few,TRBV27,NA,TGTGCCAGCAGGGACCCGGGAGGTGGCACTGAAGCTTTCTTT,CASRDPGGGTEAFF
TRBJ2-3,NA,TRBV20-1,NA,TGCAGTACCCGGACCACCGCGACAGATACGCAGTATTTT,CSTRTTATDTQYF
TRBJ2-5,NA,TRBV7-3,NA,TGTGCCAGCAGCTCCTCCGACAGGCGGGAGACCCAGTACTTC,CASSSSDRRETQYF
TRBJ1-2,few,TRBV14,NA,TGTGCCAGCAGCCGTTCCGGGGACGGGGATGGCTACACCTTC,CASSRSGDGDGYTF
TRBJ1-1,NA,TRBV6-2/TRBV6-3,NA,TGTGCCAGCAGTTACAAACAGGCCCGAAACACTGAAGCTTTCTTT,CASSYKQARNTEAFF
TRBJ2-7,many,TRBV7-9,TRBD1,TGTGCCAGCAGGCGACATACAGGGGGAATCCACGAGCAGTACTTC,CASRRHTGGIHEQYF
TRBJ2-7,many,TRBV28,TRBD1,TGTGCCAGCAGCCCGGACAGGGGGCTCTACGAGCAGTACTTC,CASSPDRGLYEQYF
TRBJ1-6,NA,TRBV7-9,NA,TGTGCCAGCAGGGTCCGGACGGCCCTCCACTTT,CASRVRTALHF
TRBJ1-5,many,TRBV6-5,NA,TGTGCCAGCAGTTACTCGCAAGATCAGCCCCAGCATTTT,CASSYSQDQPQHF
TRBJ2-7,NA,TRBV28,TRBD1,TGTGCCAGCCGTTTCCCGGGACAGGGAGTACACGAGCAGTACTTC,CASRFPGQGVHEQYF
TRBJ2-7,NA,TRBV7-2,TRBD1,TGTGCCAGCAGCTTAGCCGTGAACAGGGGCCAAGACGAGCAGTACTTC,CASSLAVNRGQDEQYF
TRBJ2-5,NA,TRBV9,TRBD2,TGTGCCAGCAGCGGTCCGGGACTAGCGGGAGGAAAGACCCAGTACTTC,CASSGPGLAGGKTQYF
TRBJ1-2,NA,TRBV24-1,NA,TGTGCCACCAGTGATAGCAGGGGAGGATATGGCTACACCTTC,CATSDSRGGYGYTF
TRBJ2-7,few,TRBV5-1,TRBD2,TGCGCCAGCAGAGTGGAGAGCGGGAGGGCCTACGAGCAGTACTTC,CASRVESGRAYEQYF
TRBJ2-4,NA,TRBV28,TRBD1,TGTGCCAGCAGTTGGGGACAGGGGAAAAACATTCAGTACTTC,CASSWGQGKNIQYF
TRBJ2-7,NA,TRBV29-1,NA,TGCAGCGTCCAACTTCGCGGAGAGCAGTACTTC,CSVQLRGEQYF
TRBJ1-2,many,TRBV24-1,NA,TGTGCCACCAGTGATTTGCAGGAGGGGTTCTATGGCTACACCTTC,CATSDLQEGFYGYTF
TRBJ1-2,many,TRBV7-9,NA,TGTGCCAGCAGCTTAGTCCTTGGTACGACAGATGGCTACACCTTC,CASSLVLGTTDGYTF
TRBJ1-1,few,TRBV3-1,NA,TGTGCCAGCAGCCCGACGGGCAGGGGAGGGGGTAGCACTGAAGCTTTCTTT,CASSPTGRGGGSTEAFF
TRBJ1-1,many,TRBV28,NA,TGTGCCAGCAGATCCGGGACGGAGAACACTGAAGCTTTCTTT,CASRSGTENTEAFF
TRBJ1-1,NA,TRBV20-1,NA,TGCAGTGCTCGCCCAGGGGTGGACACTGAAGCTTTCTTT,CSARPGVDTEAFF
TRBJ2-7,few,TRBV5-1,NA,TGCGCCAGCAGCTTCATGTCCATTCAAGAGCAGTACTTC,CASSFMSIQEQYF
TRBJ1-1,many,TRBV5-1,TRBD1,TGCGCCAGCACCACAGGGGGCGTGGGTGAAGCTTTCTTT,CASTTGGVGEAFF